The entry below describes one T cell receptor (beta chain). The study drew participants aged about 18 to 95 years from 20 to 30 US areas. Participants' reported clinical history set cohort assignment. Donors in Cohort 3 counted as recovered after two negative PCRs, clearance, or symptom resolution. Trimming pared 0 bases from V and 3 bases from J, leaving 9 bases between. From germline, CDR1 is SGHNT and CDR2 YYREEE (reference sequence). The CDR3 length is 14 residues. These data are taken from a study of blood T cell repertoires in COVID-19. Per the original data handling: Reference gene primer amplification yielded estimated nucleated cell counts. Only in-frame clones appear in the TCRdb table, and some are missing; sequencing was by immunoSEQ multiplex PCR. V and J calls and clone size are copied from that table; D and trimming were computed from the DNA. The sample lists about 270,000 clones, 80% to 90% occurring once.

V gene TRBV5-4 combines with J gene TRBJ2-5; D perhaps matches TRBD2 (6 bases). The TCR was taken from a woman under 30 who had recovered from COVID-19. Sequences were obtained from PBMCs or T cells enriched from blood (not recorded which). CDR3 DNA sequence: TGTGCCAGCAGCTTGGGGCGGAGGGAAGAGACCCAGTACTTC. This translates into CASSLGRREETQYF.